The clone carrying this T cell receptor beta chain was recorded a few times. These data come from a study of T-cell memory formation after mild COVID-19. In TCRdb, the 5' RACE reads were re-called with MiXCR into one record per CDR3 protein. The sample shows about 430,000 distinct CDR3 sequences, more than 15% of them seen only once. Looked up from germline, CDR1 is SGDLS and CDR2 is YYNGEE. The CDR3 spans 15 residues. Trimming pared 2 bases from V and 7 bases from J, leaving 13 bases between. What was sequenced was PBMCs or a T cell subset sorted from them (not recorded which). The clonotype comes from a man aged 18-30 years who had mild COVID-19 (a few samples of this study predate the infection). Cell type and time point are not known. This chain uses TRBV9 with TRBJ1-6; the D gene is possibly TRBD1 (5 bases). CDR3 residues: CASSVEGLGNSPLHF. The CDR3 DNA reads as TGTGCCAGCAGCGTCGAGGGGCTAGGGAATTCACCCCTCCACTTT.